A single sample is the source of the 12 T cell receptor beta chains below, sequenced in a study of blood T cells in healthy people across ages. Combining a sample-barcoded 5' primer with a J-beta primer mix, a second PCR ran for about 6 to 11 cycles. TCRdb re-analysed the 5' RACE reads in MiXCR, keeping a single row per CDR3 protein. The sample yields about 1.7 million distinct CDR3 sequences, about 30% seen once. Specimen: blood. These receptors were obtained from a woman under 40 in good health.

In its sample, this clonotype was seen once. V is TRBV7-8 and J is TRBJ2-1; D remains ambiguous. Germline CDR1 reads SGHVS; CDR2 reads FQNEAQ. Trimming shortened V by 0 bases and J by 6 bases, and 9 bases separated the two germline ends. The CDR3 has 14 residues. The CDR3 DNA reads as TGTGCCAGCAGCTTAGCGTCAGCCCCCAATGAGCAGTTCTTC. Translated, it gives CASSLASAPNEQFF. The full variable domain, with the rest looked up from reference TRBV7-8 and TRBJ2-1, is GAGVSQSPRYKVAKRGQDVALRCDPISGHVSLFWYQQALGQGPEFLTYFQNEAQLDKSGLPSDRFFAERPEGSVSTLKIQRTQQEDSAVYLCASSLASAPNEQFFGPGTRLTVL.

This clonotype was seen many times. V usage is TRBV5-1 and J usage is TRBJ2-1; 10 bases map to TRBD1. Trimming removed 4 bases from V and 10 bases from J; junction bases left unmatched: 17. Germline assignment: CDR1 SGHRS and CDR2 YFSETQ. The length of the CDR3 is 17 residues. CDR3 DNA: TGCGCCAGCAGCCCTGAGCCTCCCGGGACAGGGGTCGAGGAGCAGTTCTTC. It translates to CASSPEPPGTGVEEQFF.

The chain joins TRBV3-1 to TRBJ2-1; D is unresolved. Germline loops: CDR1 LGHDT, CDR2 YNNKEL (reference sequence). V lost 1 base and J 11 bases, leaving 9 bases between the germline ends. The CDR3 runs 12 residues. The chain's CDR3 is CASSQGQTQQFF. CDR3 DNA: TGTGCCAGCAGCCAAGGGCAGACACAGCAGTTCTTC.

V gene TRBV28 combines with J gene TRBJ2-1; unclear D gene. Germline CDR1 MDHEN, CDR2 SYDVKM. The CDR3 is 14 amino acids. Trimming stripped 8 bases from V and 4 bases from J, with 15 bases between. The CDR3 nucleotides read TGTGCCAGCGCCACGTCTTCTAGATACAATGAGCAGTTCTTC. Protein: CASATSSRYNEQFF.

At least ten counts were recorded for this clonotype. The chain recombines TRBV20-1 with TRBJ1-4, with D possibly matching TRBD1 (6 bases). Trimming left V 4 bases short and J 4 bases short, with 13 bases between. This CDR3 has 14 amino acids. Germline V gives CDR1 DFQATT, CDR2 SNEGSKA (reference sequence). CDR3 DNA sequence: TGCAGTGCTACACAGGGAGGGGATAATGAAAAACTGTTTTTT. Translation: CSATQGGDNEKLFF.

A word on this clonotype: At one end, the junction sequence differs from germline, possibly due to a read error. The genes are TRBV24-1 and TRBJ2-5; a possible D gene is TRBD2 (7 bases). CDR3 length equals 15 residues. Germline values: CDR1 KGHDR, CDR2 SFDVKD. The CDR3 DNA is TGTACCACCAGTGATCGGGCGGGGGCTCAAGAGACCCAGTACTTC. Its translation: CTTSDRAGAQETQYF.

V is TRBV12-3 or TRBV12-4 and J is TRBJ1-5; D not certain. This CDR3 spans 14 amino acids. V was cut by 3 bases and J by 3 bases, with 9 bases left in between. CDR3 sequence (DNA): TGTGCCAGCAGTTTGGCAGCAGACAATCAGCCCCAGCATTTT. Its protein product is CASSLAADNQPQHF.

In nucleotides, the CDR3 is TGTGCCAGCTCGAACGGGGGCCCCGGGGATACGCAGTATTTT. Translating gives CASSNGGPGDTQYF. The chain recombines TRBV25-1 with TRBJ2-3, with D perhaps being TRBD1 or TRBD2 (6 bases each). CDR1 is MGHDK, CDR2 SYGVNS, per germline. The V and J ends lost 8 bases and 6 bases respectively, with 18 bases between them. This CDR3 contains 14 residues.

V and J are TRBV20-1 and TRBJ2-5, with a weak D call TRBD2 (6 bases). V lost 3 bases to trimming and J lost 5 bases, with 13 bases between them. This CDR3 is built from 13 residues. Per the germline V gene, CDR1 is DFQATT and CDR2 is SNEGSKA (reference sequence). The CDR3 spells CSASMGGQETQYF. The DNA for the CDR3 is TGCAGTGCTAGCATGGGGGGTCAGGAGACCCAGTACTTC.

Comments on this clonotype: Possible read error: a much larger clone is one base away. The chain employs TRBV12-3 or TRBV12-4 and TRBJ2-5, with D possibly TRBD2 on 6 matching bases. V lost 4 bases and J 4 bases, leaving 10 bases between the germline ends. The CDR3 is made up of 13 amino acids. CDR3 nucleotides: TGTGCCAGCAGTTGCGGGGTAGCAGAGACCCAGTACTTC. Translating gives CASSCGVAETQYF.

This clonotype is a singleton in its sample. A much larger clone sits a single nucleotide away, making a read error possible. This chain joins TRBV12-3 or TRBV12-4 and TRBJ1-2; D unresolved. The CDR3 sequence is 13 residues long. The chain's CDR3 is CVSRDQANYGYTF. The CDR3 nucleotides are TGTGTCAGCAGAGATCAAGCTAACTATGGCTACACCTTC.

The J gene is TRBJ1-4, the V gene TRBV12-3 or TRBV12-4; 9 nucleotides match TRBD1. Unmatched junction bases numbered 7, after V lost 5 bases and J lost 3 bases. There are 16 residues in the CDR3. The CDR3 DNA reads as TGTGCCAGCAGTCGTCCGGGACAGGGACCTAATGAAAAACTGTTTTTT. Protein: CASSRPGQGPNEKLFF.